These T cell receptor beta chains were read from a single sample in a study of vaccination and CD4 T cells after COVID-19. TCRdb re-called the PCR reads through MiXCR, storing one row per CDR3 protein. The table lists more than 20,000 distinct CDR3 sequences, 50% of them singletons. Antigen specificity for these receptors is unknown. The specimen comprised CD4+ T cells from blood, cultured in vitro, sampled before SARS-CoV-2 vaccination. All receptors derive from a human donor who received a COVID-19 vaccine. CDR3s include the opening cysteine and the closing phenylalanine or tryptophan. The order of the fields is J gene, V gene, D gene, CDR3 protein. The D gene is left open where the match is weak.

J gene: TRBJ2-1
V gene: TRBV20-1
D gene: TRBD2
CDR3 protein: CSASRTSYNEQFF

J gene: TRBJ2-2
V gene: TRBV7-9
D gene: .
CDR3 protein: CASSLRGAWELFF

J gene: TRBJ1-1
V gene: TRBV5-4
D gene: .
CDR3 protein: CASSAGTYDTEAFF

J gene: TRBJ1-6
V gene: TRBV20-1
D gene: .
CDR3 protein: CSARGGYNSPLHF

J gene: TRBJ2-2
V gene: TRBV20-1
D gene: .
CDR3 protein: CSARWGSDTGELFF

J gene: TRBJ2-7
V gene: TRBV27
D gene: TRBD1
CDR3 protein: CASKDKGALYEQYF

J gene: TRBJ1-4
V gene: TRBV6-1
D gene: TRBD1
CDR3 protein: CASTPAGGGGKLFF

J gene: TRBJ2-3
V gene: TRBV20-1
D gene: .
CDR3 protein: CSARDPLAPQTDTQYF

J gene: TRBJ2-5
V gene: TRBV5-3
D gene: .
CDR3 protein: CARSLWQYYQETQYF

J gene: TRBJ2-3
V gene: TRBV5-1
D gene: .
CDR3 protein: CASSARTVPYTQYF

J gene: TRBJ2-2
V gene: TRBV6-1
D gene: .
CDR3 protein: CASSTRSLSGAYTGELFF

J gene: TRBJ2-5
V gene: TRBV12-3/TRBV12-4
D gene: TRBD1
CDR3 protein: CASSTGGWKTQYF

J gene: TRBJ2-2
V gene: TRBV5-6
D gene: .
CDR3 protein: CASSQQGSGTGELFF

J gene: TRBJ2-2
V gene: TRBV19
D gene: .
CDR3 protein: CASSIGAQAGELFF

J gene: TRBJ2-5
V gene: TRBV7-9
D gene: .
CDR3 protein: CASSPRGTGQETQYF

J gene: TRBJ2-5
V gene: TRBV11-2
D gene: .
CDR3 protein: CASSFSGGQETQYF

J gene: TRBJ1-6
V gene: TRBV5-1
D gene: TRBD1
CDR3 protein: CASSLGGGKYSPLHF

J gene: TRBJ1-2
V gene: TRBV5-1
D gene: TRBD1
CDR3 protein: CASSSGGAGGYTF

J gene: TRBJ2-5
V gene: TRBV20-1
D gene: TRBD2
CDR3 protein: CSAATSGGALQETQYF

J gene: TRBJ2-7
V gene: TRBV15
D gene: .
CDR3 protein: CATSRDQVGGFIAASSYEQYF

J gene: TRBJ1-1
V gene: TRBV11-3
D gene: .
CDR3 protein: CASSLESTGGDTEAFF

J gene: TRBJ1-1
V gene: TRBV4-2
D gene: TRBD1
CDR3 protein: CASSLQDRTEAFF

J gene: TRBJ1-6
V gene: TRBV7-2
D gene: .
CDR3 protein: CASNPTARDSPLHF

J gene: TRBJ1-2
V gene: TRBV7-6
D gene: TRBD1
CDR3 protein: CASSPGDRNYGYTF

J gene: TRBJ1-2
V gene: TRBV5-1
D gene: TRBD1
CDR3 protein: CASSSGGTERYGCTF

J gene: TRBJ1-4
V gene: TRBV15
D gene: .
CDR3 protein: CATSRVRLDPWGEKLFF

J gene: TRBJ1-2
V gene: TRBV6-5
D gene: .
CDR3 protein: CASSYGRASFYGYTF

J gene: TRBJ2-5
V gene: TRBV24-1
D gene: TRBD2
CDR3 protein: CATSVTSGGEETQYF

J gene: TRBJ2-4
V gene: TRBV2
D gene: .
CDR3 protein: CASIHIAKNIQYF

J gene: TRBJ2-4
V gene: TRBV5-1
D gene: .
CDR3 protein: CASSLEAGRNIQYF

J gene: TRBJ1-2
V gene: TRBV6-1
D gene: .
CDR3 protein: CASDEVGSGGGYTF

J gene: TRBJ1-3
V gene: TRBV21-1
D gene: .
CDR3 protein: CASSKESPEPVNTIYF

J gene: TRBJ2-5
V gene: TRBV2
D gene: .
CDR3 protein: CASSARESQETQYF

J gene: TRBJ2-2
V gene: TRBV9
D gene: .
CDR3 protein: CASSLGPGTGELFF

J gene: TRBJ2-2
V gene: TRBV10-2
D gene: TRBD2
CDR3 protein: CASGTNPNTGELFF

J gene: TRBJ2-2
V gene: TRBV2
D gene: .
CDR3 protein: CASRDRTPGELFF

J gene: TRBJ2-1
V gene: TRBV7-9
D gene: .
CDR3 protein: CASSPWKGGVTYNEQFF

J gene: TRBJ2-2
V gene: TRBV10-3
D gene: .
CDR3 protein: CAISESLGTNTGELFF

J gene: TRBJ1-2
V gene: TRBV20-1
D gene: .
CDR3 protein: CSASSNYGYTF

J gene: TRBJ1-1
V gene: TRBV29-1
D gene: TRBD1
CDR3 protein: CSVPGQVNTEAFF

J gene: TRBJ1-1
V gene: TRBV2
D gene: TRBD1
CDR3 protein: CASSTGTANTEAFF